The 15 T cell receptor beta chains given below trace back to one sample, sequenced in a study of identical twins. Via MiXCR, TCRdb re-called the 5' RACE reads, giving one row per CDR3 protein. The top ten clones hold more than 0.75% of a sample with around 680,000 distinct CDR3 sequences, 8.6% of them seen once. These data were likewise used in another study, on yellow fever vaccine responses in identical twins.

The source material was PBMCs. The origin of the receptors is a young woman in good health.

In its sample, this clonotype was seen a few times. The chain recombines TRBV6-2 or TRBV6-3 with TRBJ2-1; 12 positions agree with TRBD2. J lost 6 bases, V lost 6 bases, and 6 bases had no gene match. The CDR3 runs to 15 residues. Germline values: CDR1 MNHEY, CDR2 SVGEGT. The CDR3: CASRKPSGGVNEQFF. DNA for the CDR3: TGTGCCAGCAGGAAACCTAGCGGGGGGGTCAATGAGCAGTTCTTC.

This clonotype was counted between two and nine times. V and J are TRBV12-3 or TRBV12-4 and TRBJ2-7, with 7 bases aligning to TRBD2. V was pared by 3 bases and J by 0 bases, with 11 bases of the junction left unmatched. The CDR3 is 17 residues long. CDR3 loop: CASSLGRTGGSSYEQYF. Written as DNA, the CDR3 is TGTGCCAGCAGTTTGGGCAGGACGGGGGGAAGCTCCTACGAGCAGTACTTC.

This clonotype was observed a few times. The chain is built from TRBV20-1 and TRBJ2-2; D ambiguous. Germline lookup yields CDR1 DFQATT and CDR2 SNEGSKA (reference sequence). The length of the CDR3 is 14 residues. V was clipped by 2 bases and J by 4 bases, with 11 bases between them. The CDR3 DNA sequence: TGCAGTGCTAGACCAACAACGTCCACCGGGGAGCTGTTTTTT. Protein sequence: CSARPTTSTGELFF.

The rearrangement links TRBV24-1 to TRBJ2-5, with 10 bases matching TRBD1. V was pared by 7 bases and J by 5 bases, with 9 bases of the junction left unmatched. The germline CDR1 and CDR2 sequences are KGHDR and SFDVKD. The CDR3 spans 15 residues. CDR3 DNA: TGTGCCACCAGCTATCGACAGGGGGCAAGTGAGACCCAGTACTTC. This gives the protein CATSYRQGASETQYF.

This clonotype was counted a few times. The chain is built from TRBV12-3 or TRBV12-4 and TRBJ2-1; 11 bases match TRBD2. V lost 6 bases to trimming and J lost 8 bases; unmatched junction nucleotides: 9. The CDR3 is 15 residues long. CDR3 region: CASSGTSGRRDEQFF. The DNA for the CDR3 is TGTGCCAGCAGCGGGACTAGCGGCCGGAGGGATGAGCAGTTCTTC.

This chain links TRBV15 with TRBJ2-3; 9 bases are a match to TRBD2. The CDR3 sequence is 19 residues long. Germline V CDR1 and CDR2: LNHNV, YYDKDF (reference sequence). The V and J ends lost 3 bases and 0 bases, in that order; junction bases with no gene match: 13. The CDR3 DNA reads TGTGCCACCAGCAGGCGTGGGCAGCGGGAGGCCACTAGCACAGATACGCAGTATTTT. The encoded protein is CATSRRGQREATSTDTQYF.

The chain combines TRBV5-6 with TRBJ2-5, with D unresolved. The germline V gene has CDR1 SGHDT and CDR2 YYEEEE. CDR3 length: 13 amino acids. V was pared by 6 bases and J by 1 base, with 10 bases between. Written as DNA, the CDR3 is TGTGCCAGCAACCGACTTGGCCAAGAGACCCAGTACTTC. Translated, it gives CASNRLGQETQYF.

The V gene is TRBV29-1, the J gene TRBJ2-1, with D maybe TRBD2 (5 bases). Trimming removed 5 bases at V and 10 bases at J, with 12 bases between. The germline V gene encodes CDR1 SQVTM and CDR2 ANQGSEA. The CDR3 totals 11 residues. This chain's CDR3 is CSVPLRREQFF. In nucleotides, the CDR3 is TGCAGCGTTCCGCTAAGGAGGGAGCAGTTCTTC.

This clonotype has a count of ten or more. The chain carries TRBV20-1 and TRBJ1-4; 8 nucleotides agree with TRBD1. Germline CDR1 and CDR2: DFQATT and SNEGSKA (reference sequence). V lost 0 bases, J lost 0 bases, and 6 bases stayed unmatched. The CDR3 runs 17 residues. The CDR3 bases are TGCAGTGCTAGAGATACCACAGGGGGGGCAACTAATGAAAAACTGTTTTTT. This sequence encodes CSARDTTGGATNEKLFF.

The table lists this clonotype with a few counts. The CDR3 coding sequence is TGTGCCAGCAGCAACCTCGGGGGAGGCTATAACTATGGCTACACCTTC. Its translation: CASSNLGGGYNYGYTF. The chain joins TRBV6-1 to TRBJ1-2; a weak D match, TRBD1 (5 bases). Trimming removed 6 bases at V and 1 base at J, with 18 bases between. Germline V lookup: CDR1 MNHNS, CDR2 SASEGT. The CDR3 spans 16 residues.

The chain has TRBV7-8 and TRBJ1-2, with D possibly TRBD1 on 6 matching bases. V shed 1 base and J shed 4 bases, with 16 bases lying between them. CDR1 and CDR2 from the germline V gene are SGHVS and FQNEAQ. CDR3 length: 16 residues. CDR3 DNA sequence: TGTGCCAGCAGCTTAGACCACAGGGCGCAGGGCTATGGCTACACCTTC. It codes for CASSLDHRAQGYGYTF.

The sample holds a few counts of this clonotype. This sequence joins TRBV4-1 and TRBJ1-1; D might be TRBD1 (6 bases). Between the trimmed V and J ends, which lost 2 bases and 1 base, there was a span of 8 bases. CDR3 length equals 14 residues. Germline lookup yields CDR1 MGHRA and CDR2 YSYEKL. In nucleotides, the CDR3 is TGCGCCAGCAGCCAACCAGGGGCGAACACTGAAGCTTTCTTT. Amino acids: CASSQPGANTEAFF.

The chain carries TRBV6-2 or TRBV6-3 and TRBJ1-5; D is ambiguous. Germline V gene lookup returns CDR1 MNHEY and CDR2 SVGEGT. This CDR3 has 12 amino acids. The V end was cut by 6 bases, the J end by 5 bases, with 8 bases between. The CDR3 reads CASSSGDQPQHF. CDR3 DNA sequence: TGTGCCAGCAGCTCCGGTGATCAGCCCCAGCATTTT.

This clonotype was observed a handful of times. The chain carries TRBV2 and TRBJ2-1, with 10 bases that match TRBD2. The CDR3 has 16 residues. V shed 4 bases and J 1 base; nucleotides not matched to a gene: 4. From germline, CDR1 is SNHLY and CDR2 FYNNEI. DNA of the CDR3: TGTGCCAGCAGTGCTAGCGGGAGTGCTTCCTACAATGAGCAGTTCTTC. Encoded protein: CASSASGSASYNEQFF.

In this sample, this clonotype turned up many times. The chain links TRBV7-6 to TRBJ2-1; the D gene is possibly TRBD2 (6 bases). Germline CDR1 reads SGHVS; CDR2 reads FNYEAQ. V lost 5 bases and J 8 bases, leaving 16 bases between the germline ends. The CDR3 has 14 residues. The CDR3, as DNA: TGTGCCAGCAGCGGGGGGACCAAATGGGATGAGCAGTTCTTC. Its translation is CASSGGTKWDEQFF.